Below are 26 T cell receptor beta chains sequenced from a single sample in a study of cytomegalovirus exposure and HLA in healthy donors. The PCR was carried out with 60 Vbeta primers and 13 Jbeta primers. The method was immunoSEQ multiplex PCR; TCRdb's version includes in-frame clones alone and lacks a portion of them. The sample shows about 120,000 clones, approximately 72% of them seen only once. Sequenced input: PBMCs. These receptors were collected from a man aged 18-30 years in good health and CMV-seronegative.

There are a few counts of this clone. CDR3 DNA: TGCGCCAGCAGCCAAGGCGGGGGGTTCGGCACAGATACGCAGTATTTT. Its protein product is CASSQGGGFGTDTQYF. This rearrangement joins TRBV4-1 to TRBJ2-3, with 8 nucleotides matching TRBD2. Germline trimming cut 1 base from V and 1 base from J; bases unmatched to any gene: 4. Germline CDR1 reads MGHRA; CDR2 reads YSYEKL. CDR3 length equals 16 residues.

V and J are TRBV5-1 and TRBJ1-2; D remains unclear. Trimming removed 4 bases at V and 5 bases at J, with 15 bases between. Per the germline V gene, CDR1 is SGHRS and CDR2 is YFSETQ. The CDR3 is made up of 14 amino acids. The CDR3 DNA sequence: TGCGCCAGCAGCCCCCGCAATAGCCGATATGGCTACACCTTC. Its protein product is CASSPRNSRYGYTF.

This chain connects TRBV23-1 to TRBJ2-1, with 10 bases lining up with TRBD2. TRBV23-1 is an ORF, with its function uncertain. The CDR3 length is 17 residues. J was trimmed by 7 bases and V by 2 bases; bases with no gene match: 11. The CDR3 protein is CASSQETSGDLCNEQFF. CDR3 DNA sequence: TGCGCCAGCAGTCAAGAAACTAGCGGGGATCTCTGTAATGAGCAGTTCTTC.

The chain employs TRBV6-1 and TRBJ2-5, with D perhaps matching TRBD2 (5 bases). Trimming pared 2 bases from V and 7 bases from J, leaving 14 bases between. The CDR3 covers 14 residues. The V gene's germline CDR1 is MNHNS and CDR2 SASEGT. In DNA, the CDR3 is TGTGCCAGCAGTGAACTCAACCGTCGGGGGACCCAGTACTTC. As protein: CASSELNRRGTQYF.

V is TRBV7-3 and J is TRBJ2-3; 9 bases are a match to TRBD1. Germline trimming cut 5 bases from V and 5 bases from J; bases unmatched to any gene: 2. This CDR3 region has 13 residues. Germline CDR1 is SGHTA and CDR2 is FQGTGA. CDR3 sequence reads: CASSRTGVDTQYF. CDR3 DNA sequence: TGTGCCAGCAGCAGGACAGGGGTAGATACGCAGTATTTT.

The chain uses TRBV7-2 and TRBJ1-1, with 9 bases that match TRBD1. J gave up 0 bases and V 5 bases, and 7 bases lay outside the gene matches. There are 16 residues in the CDR3. In germline, CDR1 is SGHTA, CDR2 FQGNSA. For the CDR3, the DNA is TGTGCCAGCAGCCCACGACAGGGGGTAATGAACACTGAAGCTTTCTTT. Amino acid sequence: CASSPRQGVMNTEAFF.

This chain links TRBV28 with TRBJ2-2; a possible D gene is TRBD1 (6 bases). The CDR3 is made up of 15 amino acids. Looked up from germline, CDR1 is MDHEN and CDR2 is SYDVKM. The V gene lost 6 bases and the J gene lost 0 bases, with 11 bases spanning the gap. The CDR3 spells CASSYRVANTGELFF. CDR3 DNA sequence: TGTGCCAGCAGCTACAGGGTTGCGAACACCGGGGAGCTGTTTTTT.

The gene calls are TRBV29-1 and TRBJ1-1; D is ambiguous. The CDR3 extends over 11 amino acids. The germline V and J ends were trimmed by 1 base and 5 bases, with 5 bases remaining between them. CDR1 is SQVTM and CDR2 is ANQGSEA in the germline V gene. In DNA form, the CDR3 reads TGCAGCGTTGAAGTTCAGACTGAAGCTTTCTTT. Translation gives CSVEVQTEAFF.

This rearrangement joins TRBV7-9 to TRBJ1-2; D is unclear. V shed 5 bases and J shed 6 bases, with 16 bases lying between them. Looked up from germline, CDR1 is SEHNR and CDR2 is FQNEAQ (reference sequence). The CDR3 extends over 14 amino acids. CDR3 DNA sequence: TGTGCCAGCAGCCAAGCGGGCGGGAGGGATGGCTACACCTTC. It encodes CASSQAGGRDGYTF.

The chain recombines TRBV11-2 with TRBJ1-3, with TRBD1 matching over 8 bases. This CDR3 comprises 14 residues. Germline loops: CDR1 SGHAT, CDR2 FQNNGV. The V and J ends lost 7 bases and 4 bases, in that order; junction bases with no gene match: 6. CDR3 protein: CASTSTGEGNTIYF. As DNA, the CDR3 is TGTGCCAGCACCTCGACAGGGGAAGGAAACACCATATATTTT.

The J gene is TRBJ2-7, the V gene TRBV11-2, with a weak D call TRBD2 (6 bases). V lost 5 bases and J lost 0, with 14 bases in between. The CDR3 sequence is 15 residues long. CDR1 and CDR2 from the germline V gene are SGHAT and FQNNGV. Here the CDR3 DNA reads TGTGCCAGCAGCGTGCCGGGAGCCTCCTCCTACGAGCAGTACTTC. As protein: CASSVPGASSYEQYF.

This chain links TRBV30 with TRBJ2-5; D is possibly TRBD2 (6 bases). This CDR3 spans 11 amino acids. Between the trimmed V and J ends, which lost 8 bases and 11 bases, there was a span of 18 bases. Germline assignment: CDR1 GTSNPN and CDR2 SVGIG (reference sequence). DNA for the CDR3: TGTGCCGGGCGGGGAGGTAGAAGGCAGTACTTC. This encodes CAGRGGRRQYF.

The sample holds a few counts of this clone. This chain links TRBV30 with TRBJ2-1; the D gene is possibly TRBD2 (7 bases). Germline values: CDR1 GTSNPN, CDR2 SVGIG (reference sequence). The CDR3 has 16 amino acids. The ends were cut back, 5 bases at V and 7 bases at J, with 24 bases in the middle. DNA of the CDR3: TGTGCCTGGGACCCCTTCGGGGGGCGAGGTACAAATGAGCAGTTCTTC. This sequence encodes CAWDPFGGRGTNEQFF.

The chain joins TRBV4-3 to TRBJ2-3, with D possibly being TRBD2 (6 bases). This CDR3 spans 18 amino acids. Trimming took 3 bases from V and 0 from J, leaving 19 bases between them. In germline, CDR1 is LGHNA, CDR2 YSLEER. Here the CDR3 reads CASSQGGAQRISTDTQYF. The CDR3 bases are TGCGCCAGCAGCCAGGGGGGAGCCCAGCGGATTAGCACAGATACGCAGTATTTT.

There are a few counts of this clone. J is TRBJ1-3 and V is TRBV30; no clear D. The germline gives CDR1 GTSNPN, CDR2 SVGIG (reference sequence). V lost 8 bases and J 2 bases, leaving 10 bases between the germline ends. The CDR3 covers 12 residues. In DNA form, the CDR3 reads TGTGCCCATCGGAGAGCTGGAAACACCATATATTTT. Translated: CAHRRAGNTIYF.

The chain has TRBV30 and TRBJ2-3; tentative D call: TRBD1 (5 bases). Trimming shortened V by 0 bases and J by 6 bases, and 10 bases separated the two germline ends. The CDR3 contains 13 residues. Per the germline V gene, CDR1 is GTSNPN and CDR2 is SVGIG (reference sequence). The CDR3 protein is CAWSVRSGDTQYF. The CDR3 DNA sequence: TGTGCCTGGAGTGTACGGTCAGGGGATACGCAGTATTTT.

V gene TRBV6-5 combines with J gene TRBJ1-2; D remains unclear. The germline V gene encodes CDR1 MNHEY and CDR2 SVGAGI. V shed 0 bases and J shed 7 bases, with 18 bases lying between them. The CDR3 is 16 residues long. For the CDR3, the DNA is TGTGCCAGCAGTTACTCGAATCTAATGGCGGGGAGTGGCTACACCTTC. This codes for CASSYSNLMAGSGYTF.

The chain combines TRBV28 with TRBJ1-2, with D perhaps matching TRBD1 (5 bases). Germline CDR1 MDHEN, CDR2 SYDVKM. The CDR3 sequence is 16 residues long. Trimming left V 5 bases short and J 0 bases short, with 16 bases between. CDR3 bases: TGTGCCAGCAGTCACGACCGGGACTTCTCTAACTATGGCTACACCTTC. Residues: CASSHDRDFSNYGYTF.

V and J are TRBV5-1 and TRBJ2-1; 14 bases line up with TRBD2. The CDR3 covers 16 residues. Trimming at V came to 4 bases and at J to 10 bases, leaving 10 bases not matched to a gene. CDR1 and CDR2 from the germline V gene are SGHRS and YFSETQ. The CDR3 DNA reads TGCGCCAGCAGCAGCGGGACTAGCGGGAGAGGAAGGGAGCAGTTCTTC. Translating gives CASSSGTSGRGREQFF.

The J gene is TRBJ1-1, the V gene TRBV5-3; 7 bases fit TRBD1. TRBV5-3 has ORF status, its function being uncertain. The CDR3 runs 17 residues. With 3 bases clipped from V and 3 bases from J, the junction kept 14 bases outside the gene matches. CDR3 residues: CARSCKTGPPKDTEAFF. CDR3 coding DNA: TGTGCCAGAAGCTGTAAGACAGGGCCGCCGAAGGACACTGAAGCTTTCTTT.

V usage is TRBV18 and J usage is TRBJ2-7, with a possible D match to TRBD2 (7 bases). Germline-derived CDR1 and CDR2 are KGHSH and LQKENI. The CDR3 consists of 14 residues. Trimming took off 1 base at V and 5 bases at J, with 12 bases between the two ends. The CDR3 loop reads CASSPQGGANEQYF. The CDR3 DNA is TGTGCCAGCTCACCACAGGGGGGGGCGAACGAGCAGTACTTC.

This chain joins TRBV27 and TRBJ1-5; TRBD1 matches at 7 bases. The CDR3 is 15 amino acids. With V trimmed by 6 bases and J by 0 bases, 5 bases remained unmatched. The germline V gene encodes CDR1 MNHEY and CDR2 SMNVEV (reference sequence). The DNA for the CDR3 is TGTGCCAGCAGCCTGACAGGGAATAGCAATCAGCCCCAGCATTTT. The encoded protein is CASSLTGNSNQPQHF.

The chain uses TRBV29-1 and TRBJ2-1; D gene uncertain. V lost 4 bases and J 1 base, leaving 11 bases between the germline ends. CDR3 length equals 14 residues. Germline V lookup: CDR1 SQVTM, CDR2 ANQGSEA. CDR3 sequence (DNA): TGCAGCGTTGCGTACCAGATTTCCTACAATGAGCAGTTCTTC. Translated: CSVAYQISYNEQFF.

The rearrangement uses TRBV6-5 and TRBJ2-7, with no clear D. The CDR3 spans 13 residues. V lost 3 bases, J lost 4 bases, and 10 bases lay in between. Looked up from germline, CDR1 is MNHEY and CDR2 is SVGAGI. CDR3 in amino acids: CASSYLSGYEQYF. The CDR3 DNA reads as TGTGCCAGCAGTTATCTTTCGGGTTACGAGCAGTACTTC.

This rearrangement joins TRBV4-3 to TRBJ1-4, with D possibly matching TRBD1 (6 bases). From germline, CDR1 is LGHNA and CDR2 YSLEER. The CDR3 extends over 18 amino acids. V dropped 0 bases and J dropped 7 bases, with 21 bases sitting between them. Here the CDR3 reads CASSQDSQGGGMSEKLFF. The CDR3 bases are TGCGCCAGCAGCCAAGATTCACAGGGAGGGGGAATGAGTGAAAAACTGTTTTTT.

The V call is TRBV5-1, the J call TRBJ2-7; 10 bases agree with TRBD2. Trimming at V came to 4 bases and at J to 6 bases, leaving 10 bases not matched to a gene. There are 15 residues in the CDR3. Germline V gives CDR1 SGHRS, CDR2 YFSETQ. The CDR3 DNA is TGCGCCAGCAGCGCATCTAGCGGGAGTATCGGCGAGCAGTACTTC. Translated: CASSASSGSIGEQYF.